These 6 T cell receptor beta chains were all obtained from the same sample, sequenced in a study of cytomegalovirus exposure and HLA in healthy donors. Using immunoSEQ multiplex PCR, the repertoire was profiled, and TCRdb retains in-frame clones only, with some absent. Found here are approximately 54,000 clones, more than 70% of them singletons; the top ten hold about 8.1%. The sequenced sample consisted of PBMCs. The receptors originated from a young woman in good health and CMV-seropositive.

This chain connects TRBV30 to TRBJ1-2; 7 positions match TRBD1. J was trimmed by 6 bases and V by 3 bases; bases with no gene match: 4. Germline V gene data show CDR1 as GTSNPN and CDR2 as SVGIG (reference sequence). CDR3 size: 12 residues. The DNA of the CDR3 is TGTGCCTGGAGCGGACAGGTCCATGGCTACACCTTC. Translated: CAWSGQVHGYTF. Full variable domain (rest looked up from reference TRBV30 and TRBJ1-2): SQTIHQWPATLVQPVGSPLSLECTVEGTSNPNLYWYRQAAGRGLQLLFYSVGIGQISSEVPQNLSASRPQDRQFILSSKKLLLSDSGFYLCAWSGQVHGYTFGSGTRLTVV.

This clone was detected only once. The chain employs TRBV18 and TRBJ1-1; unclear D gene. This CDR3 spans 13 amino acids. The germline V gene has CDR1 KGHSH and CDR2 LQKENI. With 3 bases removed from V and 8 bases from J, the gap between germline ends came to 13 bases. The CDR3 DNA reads TGTGCCAGCTCACCCCACGTGGGCAGGGAAGCTTTCTTT. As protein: CASSPHVGREAFF.

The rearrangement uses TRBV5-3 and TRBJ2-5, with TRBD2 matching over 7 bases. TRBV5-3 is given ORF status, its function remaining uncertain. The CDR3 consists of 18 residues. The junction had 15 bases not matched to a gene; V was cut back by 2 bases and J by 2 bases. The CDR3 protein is CARSFWRVAGHLQETQYF. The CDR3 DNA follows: TGTGCCAGAAGCTTTTGGAGGGTAGCGGGTCACCTACAAGAGACCCAGTACTTC.

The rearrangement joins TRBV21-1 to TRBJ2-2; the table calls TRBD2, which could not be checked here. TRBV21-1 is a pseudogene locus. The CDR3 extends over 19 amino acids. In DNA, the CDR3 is TGTGCCAGCAGCACGATTATTCGGAGGGATAGCCTCAACACCGGGGAGCTGTTTTTT. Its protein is CASSTIIRRDSLNTGELFF.

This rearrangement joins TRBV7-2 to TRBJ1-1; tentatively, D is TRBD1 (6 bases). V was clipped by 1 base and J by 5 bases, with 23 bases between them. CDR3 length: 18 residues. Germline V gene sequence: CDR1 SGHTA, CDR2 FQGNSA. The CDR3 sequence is CASSLGGQGWSDLTEAFF. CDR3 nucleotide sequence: TGTGCCAGCAGCTTAGGGGGGCAGGGTTGGTCGGACTTGACTGAAGCTTTCTTT.

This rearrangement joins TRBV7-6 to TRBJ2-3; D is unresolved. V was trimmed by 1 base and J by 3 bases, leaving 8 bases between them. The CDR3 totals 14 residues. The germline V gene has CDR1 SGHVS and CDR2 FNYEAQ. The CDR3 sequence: CASSLEPGTDTQYF. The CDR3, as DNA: TGTGCCAGCAGCTTAGAACCGGGTACAGATACGCAGTATTTT.